The entry that follows covers one TCR beta chain sequence. Its cognate antigen is unknown. The data were taken from a study of TIL therapy for anti-PD-1-resistant metastatic lung cancer. The wider study: Tumors had a median PD-L1 proportion score of around 6.4%.

Study-level points and caveats: Infused TIL clonotypes partially replaced the baseline blood repertoire, then decayed over months.

The immunoSEQ assay was v3. Repertoires were generated with immunoSEQ multiplex PCR, while TCRdb's copy carries only in-frame clones and drops some. The sample carries 55,000 to 65,000 clones, about 69% recorded once. Time point defined: pre-treatment sample, taken before nivolumab and TIL therapy. Patients were adults with stage 4 NSCLC. Germline V gene lookup returns CDR1 MNHNY and CDR2 SVGAGI (reference sequence). The CDR3 has 13 residues. Trimming removed 6 bases at V and 3 bases at J, with 8 bases between. The TCR sequence derives from a person aged 25 to 80 with non-small cell lung cancer. Sample: blood, taken at baseline. This sequence joins TRBV6-6 and TRBJ2-2; D not certain. CDR3 sequence (DNA): TGTGCCAGCAGACCAAAGGACACCGGGGAGCTGTTTTTT. This encodes CASRPKDTGELFF.